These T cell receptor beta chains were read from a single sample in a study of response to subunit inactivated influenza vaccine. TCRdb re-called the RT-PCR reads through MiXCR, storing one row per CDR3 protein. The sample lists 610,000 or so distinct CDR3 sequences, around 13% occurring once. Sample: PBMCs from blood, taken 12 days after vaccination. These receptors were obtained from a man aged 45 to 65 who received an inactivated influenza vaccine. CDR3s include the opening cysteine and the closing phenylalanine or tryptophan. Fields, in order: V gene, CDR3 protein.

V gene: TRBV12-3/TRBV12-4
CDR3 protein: CASSSGLAGGHEQFF

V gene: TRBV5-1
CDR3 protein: CASSLFTSGGNNEQFF

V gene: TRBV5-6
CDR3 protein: CASSLKGSVADTQYF

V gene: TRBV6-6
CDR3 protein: CASRLGQETQYF

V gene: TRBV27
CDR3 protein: CASSLTPGSGGYTF

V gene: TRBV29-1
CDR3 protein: CSVRDSSYEQYF

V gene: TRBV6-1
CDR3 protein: CASSGRTALVGYTF

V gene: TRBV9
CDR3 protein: CASSVAAGQGKETQYF

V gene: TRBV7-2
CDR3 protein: CASSSSRDTYEQYF

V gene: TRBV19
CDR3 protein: CASSKHGPENIQYF

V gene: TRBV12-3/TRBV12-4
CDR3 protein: CASRTGAGDTQYF

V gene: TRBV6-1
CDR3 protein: CASSRERHLDSYEQYF

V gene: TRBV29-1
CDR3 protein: CSVEIVEGYSYEQYF

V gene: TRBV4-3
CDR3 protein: CASSQDYLAGDNEQFF

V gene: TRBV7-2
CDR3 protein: CASSLVGKSPLHF

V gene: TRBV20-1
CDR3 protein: CSASPSGKSGELFF

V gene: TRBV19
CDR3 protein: CASSIRGAETEAFF